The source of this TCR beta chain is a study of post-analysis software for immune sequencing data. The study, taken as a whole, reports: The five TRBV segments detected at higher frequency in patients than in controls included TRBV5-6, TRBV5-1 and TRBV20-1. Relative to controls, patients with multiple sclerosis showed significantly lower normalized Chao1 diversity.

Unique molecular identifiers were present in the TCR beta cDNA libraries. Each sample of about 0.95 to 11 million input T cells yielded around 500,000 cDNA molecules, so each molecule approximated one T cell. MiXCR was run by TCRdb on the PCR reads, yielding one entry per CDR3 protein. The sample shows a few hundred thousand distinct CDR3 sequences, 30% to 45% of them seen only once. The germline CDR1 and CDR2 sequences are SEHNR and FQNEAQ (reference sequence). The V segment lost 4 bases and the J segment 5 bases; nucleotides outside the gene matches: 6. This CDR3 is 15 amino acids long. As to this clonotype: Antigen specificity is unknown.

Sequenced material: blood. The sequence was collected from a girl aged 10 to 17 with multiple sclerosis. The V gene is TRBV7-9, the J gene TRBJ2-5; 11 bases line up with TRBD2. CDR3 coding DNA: TGTGCCAGCAGCTCAGGGACTAGCGGTGGGGAGACCCAGTACTTC. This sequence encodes CASSSGTSGGETQYF. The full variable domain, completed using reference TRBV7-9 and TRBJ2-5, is DTGVSQNPRHKITKRGQNVTFRCDPISEHNRLYWYRQTLGQGPEFLTYFQNEAQLEKSRLLSDRFSAERPKGSFSTLEIQRTEQGDSAMYLCASSSGTSGGETQYFGPGTRLLVL.